These 4 T cell receptor beta chains originate from one sample sequenced in a study of control samples from healthy donors and cancer patients. The method was immunoSEQ multiplex PCR; TCRdb's version includes in-frame clones alone and lacks a portion of them. The profile covers approximately 140,000 clones, with roughly 93% appearing a single time and roughly 6.2% taken by the ten largest. The sample comprised blood. These receptors were obtained from a man between 18 and 35 years old in good health.

J is TRBJ1-2 and V is TRBV12-3 or TRBV12-4, with D unresolved. The CDR3 contains 11 residues. Trimming took off 6 bases at V and 7 bases at J, with 9 bases between the two ends. The CDR3 DNA follows: TGTGCCAGCAGCAGACCTGGTGGCTACACCTTC. Its protein product is CASSRPGGYTF.

This chain links TRBV7-9 with TRBJ2-5; tentatively, D is TRBD2 (5 bases). Germline V gene lookup returns CDR1 SEHNR and CDR2 FQNEAQ (reference sequence). The CDR3 runs to 17 residues. V was shortened by 5 bases and J by 2 bases, with 21 bases between the two germline ends. CDR3 loop: CASSPRYDGGLQETQYF. For the CDR3, the DNA is TGTGCCAGCAGCCCGCGATATGACGGAGGCCTACAAGAGACCCAGTACTTC.

The rearrangement uses TRBV4-1 and TRBJ2-3; D remains ambiguous. The CDR3 has 12 residues. Germline loops: CDR1 MGHRA, CDR2 YSYEKL. V was pared by 4 bases and J by 6 bases, with 8 bases between. CDR3 in DNA: TGCGCCAGCAGCCCGAATTCGGATACGCAGTATTTT. Translating it yields CASSPNSDTQYF.

This clone appeared once. The V gene is TRBV12-3 or TRBV12-4, the J gene TRBJ2-3, with D unresolved. This CDR3 region has 13 residues. The ends were cut back, 6 bases at V and 2 bases at J, with 9 bases in the middle. CDR3 coding DNA: TGTGCCAGCAGCCAAGGGAACACAGATACGCAGTATTTT. Translation: CASSQGNTDTQYF.